Detailed here is one T cell receptor beta chain. Authors' methods: Quantification of nucleated cells was approximated via reference gene primer amplification. Assay used: immunoSEQ multiplex PCR; TCRdb lists only in-frame clones, some missing. The V and J calls and the clone size are those of that table, but D and trimming were determined from the DNA. The top ten hold 9% to 14% of the sample, which has over 150,000 clones, roughly 80% seen once. This specimen belongs to a study of blood T cell repertoires in COVID-19. Overall study: There were acute and convalescent COVID-19 samples, and they came from the United States, Italy and Spain. PBMCs, B-cell-depleted T cells, or T cells provided the cDNA or gDNA that made up the material.

Followed over time, Seattle patients had been enrolled while infection was active. The CDR3 spans 14 residues. Trimming pared 5 bases from V and 3 bases from J, leaving 13 bases between. Germline CDR1 and CDR2: LGHNA and YNFKEQ. The sequenced sample was peripheral blood. This clonotype was obtained from a woman in her sixties or seventies with COVID-19, enrolled during active disease. The chain has TRBV4-2 and TRBJ1-2, with D perhaps TRBD1 (5 bases). CDR3 DNA sequence: TGTGCCAGCAGCGCTGCAGGGCTGGACTATGGCTACACCTTC. This sequence encodes CASSAAGLDYGYTF.